This T cell receptor beta chain originates from a study of T cells in Graves' hyperthyroidism and ophthalmopathy (dated by TCRdb to the late 2010s). For the wider study: Peripheral blood samples were taken at initial diagnosis, before any treatment was given. To identify distinguishing TCR V-J signatures, a discovery cohort of 90 to 100 patients was used, comprising fewer than 45 with Graves' ophthalmopathy and around 60 with stable Graves' hyperthyroidism. Prospective prediction of ophthalmopathy was tested in an independent validation cohort of some 20 hyperthyroidism patients and 15 to 17 patients who later progressed to ophthalmopathy. The roughly 100 discovery patients were randomly split 7:3 into training and test sets. The study also compared thyroid tissue and blood T-cell repertoires from 6 or 7 Graves' hyperthyroidism patients. After sampling, hyperthyroidism patients received methimazole starting at 30 mg daily, and ophthalmopathy patients received high-dose intravenous methylprednisolone. According to the paper, TCR Vbeta CDR3 sequencing was carried out on around 140 peripheral blood samples, which came from approximately 41 ophthalmopathy, roughly 75 hyperthyroidism and about 17 progressor patients. General findings and caveats noted by the study authors: In cross-validation, a model built on a 13 V-J signature told ophthalmopathy apart from stable hyperthyroidism with less than 90% sensitivity and roughly 82% specificity, and in testing the same model reached 80%/75%. In validation, progression to ophthalmopathy was predicted by the model with 70.59% sensitivity and 72.22% specificity, a median of approximately 6.5 months before onset. Most expanded thyroid clonotypes (frequency above 0.001) were also detected in blood, a finding suggesting that blood repertoires may reflect thyroid immune responses. Sample size was not statistically predetermined, and investigators were not blinded to group allocation.

In the ophthalmopathy patients, disease was moderately to severely active, with a Clinical Activity Score of 3 or more, a NOSPECS grade of 4 or more, and a duration of less than 3 months. Any patient with an uncontrolled infection, another autoimmune disease, pregnancy or lactation was excluded. Diagnoses were established on the basis of clinical symptoms, serum thyroxine and TRAb, thyroid ultrasound, and orbital computed tomography. PBMCs were isolated from 10 ml of fresh peripheral blood by Ficoll-Paque density gradient centrifugation. Total RNA was extracted with Trizol reagent, and quality was checked on an Agilent 2100 Bioanalyzer. Amplification of TCR beta CDR3 regions was carried out from RNA transcripts. The TCR CDR3 was subjected to a first round of RT-PCR using the HTBI primer set and the Qiagen OneStep RT-PCR kit. The libraries were constructed in a second round of multiplex PCR and then size-selected and purified. The libraries were sequenced on an Illumina HiSeq2000 using paired-end 100 bp reads. From the authors' description of their analysis: Raw data were processed with SOAPnuke, discarding reads with adapters, uncalled bases, mean Phred below 15, or no exact constant-primer or identifier match. High-quality paired reads were merged with COPE v1.2.5, and unique nucleotide sequences were defined as clonotypes. Clonotypes were aligned to IMGT TRBV, TRBD and TRBJ reference segments using MiTCR v1.1. Only V-J combinations with frequency above 0.0001, covering roughly 99% of repertoires, were analysed. A TCS score was defined as the ratio between F50 (clonal expansion) and ExV (chaos), using BLOSUM62-based TCRdist between CDR3 peptides within each V-J. Welch's t-statistics and random forest reduced some 510 V-J features to roughly 13, which were used in a naive Bayes classifier (R e1071). The public reads were reprocessed in TCRdb via fastp at Q25 and MiXCR, keeping in-frame beta chains. Entries are consolidated by CDR3 protein sequence, retaining the most common genes and DNA. The V and J calls follow TCRdb's processing rather than the paper's. The sample profile shows about 300,000 distinct CDR3 sequences; roughly 19% of them were found once. Jointly, the top ten make up under 45% of the sample.

Trimming leaves V shorter by 4 bases and J shorter by 6 bases, with the junction holding 7 bases beyond the gene matches. The CDR3 starts with the cysteine, ends with the phenylalanine, and has 13 residues. The DNA shown is the 39-base CDR3, in frame from base 1. The germline V gene yields SGHDT for CDR1 and YYEEEE for CDR2. This clonotype was seen a handful of times. It lacks a known antigen. No much larger clonotype is one base removed from it; base qualities were not supplied. The chain was built from TRBV5-6 and TRBJ2-7; 7 bases in the middle match TRBD1. The sequence was obtained from a man aged 50-60 years with Graves' ophthalmopathy. Sequencing was performed on blood. The nucleotides are TGTGCCAGCAGCCCTTGGACAGGCCTCGAGCAGTACTTC. Its amino acids are CASSPWTGLEQYF.